The 13 T cell receptor beta chains below all came from one sample that was sequenced in a study of blood T cell repertoires in COVID-19. Assay: immunoSEQ multiplex PCR; the TCRdb copy retains only in-frame clones and omits some. The sample includes over 35,000 clones, around three quarters seen only once; the top ten take less than 2.5%. Sequences were obtained from peripheral blood. These receptors came from a man between 60 and 75 years old with active COVID-19.

The chain combines TRBV7-9 with TRBJ2-6; D is possibly TRBD2 (5 bases). The CDR3 is made up of 16 amino acids. V was shortened by 7 bases and J by 3 bases, with 16 bases between the two germline ends. Germline V lookup: CDR1 SEHNR, CDR2 FQNEAQ (reference sequence). The CDR3 protein is CASTPGWGVGANVLTF. As DNA, the CDR3 is TGTGCCAGCACCCCGGGGTGGGGAGTTGGGGCCAACGTCCTGACTTTC.

The chain carries TRBV5-6 and TRBJ1-3; D uncertain. V shed 4 bases and J shed 0 bases, with 11 bases lying between them. This CDR3 spans 15 amino acids. Germline V gene sequence: CDR1 SGHDT, CDR2 YYEEEE. The CDR3: CASSRRVGSGNTIYF. CDR3 DNA: TGTGCCAGCAGCCGTCGTGTCGGCTCTGGAAACACCATATATTTT.

V usage is TRBV2 and J usage is TRBJ2-2, with 7 bases aligning to TRBD1. Trimming at V came to 7 bases and at J to 6 bases, leaving 14 bases not matched to a gene. CDR3 length: 16 amino acids. Germline CDR1 and CDR2: SNHLY and FYNNEI. CDR3 sequence (DNA): TGTGCCAGCACCTCATTCCGAGGGGGCCGTGCCGGGGAGCTGTTTTTT. This translates into CASTSFRGGRAGELFF.

This clone has a single count. V gene TRBV4-1 combines with J gene TRBJ2-5; 9 bases are a match to TRBD2. Looked up from germline, CDR1 is MGHRA and CDR2 is YSYEKL. V shed 3 bases, J shed 5 bases, and the junction held 10 bases outside the gene matches. The CDR3 is made up of 16 amino acids. CDR3 residues: CASSQGGSGSYETQYF. DNA for the CDR3: TGCGCCAGCAGCCAGGGGGGTAGCGGGAGTTATGAGACCCAGTACTTC.

This clone has a handful of counts. The rearrangement joins TRBV4-2 to TRBJ1-3; TRBD1 matches 12 bases. CDR3 length equals 15 residues. Trimming at V came to 5 bases and at J to 4 bases, leaving 3 bases not matched to a gene. CDR1 is LGHNA and CDR2 is YNFKEQ in the germline V gene. The CDR3 nucleotides are TGTGCCAGCAGCTCGGGACAGGGGGCGGGAAACACCATATATTTT. It is translated as CASSSGQGAGNTIYF.

This clone was detected a few times. The rearrangement links TRBV5-1 to TRBJ1-1; 7 nucleotides match TRBD1. V lost 4 bases to trimming and J lost 5 bases; unmatched junction nucleotides: 11. Per the germline V gene, CDR1 is SGHRS and CDR2 is YFSETQ. The CDR3 consists of 15 residues. The DNA for the CDR3 is TGCGCCAGCAGCGGTGGGGTTAAACAGGGGACTGAAGCTTTCTTT. Protein: CASSGGVKQGTEAFF.

The V gene is TRBV18, the J gene TRBJ2-1, with 11 bases aligning to TRBD2. Germline CDR1 KGHSH, CDR2 LQKENI. The CDR3 is made up of 14 amino acids. Losses at the gene ends were 3 bases for V and 9 bases for J; bases not matched to a gene: 4. Written as DNA, the CDR3 is TGTGCCAGCTCACCTAGCGGGAGGGACATTGAGCAGTTCTTC. Protein: CASSPSGRDIEQFF.

The chain uses TRBV6-5 and TRBJ2-7; TRBD1 aligns across 9 bases. Per the germline V gene, CDR1 is MNHEY and CDR2 is SVGAGI. The J segment lost 2 bases and the V segment lost 6 bases, leaving 8 bases of the junction unmatched. The CDR3 runs to 15 residues. The CDR3 sequence is CASRSPGTGTYEQYF. CDR3 nucleotides: TGTGCCAGCAGATCTCCCGGGACAGGGACCTACGAGCAGTACTTC.

The rearrangement uses TRBV24-1 and TRBJ2-1; TRBD2 matches at 8 bases. CDR1 KGHDR and CDR2 SFDVKD come from the germline V gene. There are 15 residues in the CDR3. Germline trimming cut 2 bases from V and 3 bases from J; bases unmatched to any gene: 2. The CDR3 DNA sequence: TGTGCCACCAGTGATTCGCTAGCGGGCTACAATGAGCAGTTCTTC. Protein sequence: CATSDSLAGYNEQFF.

There are a few counts of this clone. The chain is built from TRBV2 and TRBJ2-2, with unresolved D. CDR1 SNHLY and CDR2 FYNNEI come from the germline V gene. With 3 bases removed from V and 6 bases from J, the gap between germline ends came to 23 bases. The CDR3 has 18 amino acids. For the CDR3, the DNA is TGTGCCAGCAGTGAGGCCCCAATGACTCCCCCCATCCCCGGGGAGCTGTTTTTT. It translates to CASSEAPMTPPIPGELFF.

This chain uses TRBV6-4 with TRBJ2-1; 7 bases align to TRBD2. V lost 0 bases, J lost 10 bases, and 15 bases stayed unmatched. Germline CDR1 is MRHNA and CDR2 is SNTAGT. This CDR3 contains 17 residues. The CDR3 DNA reads TGTGCCAGCAGTGACTCGTTTAGCGGGTCCCCTACAAGCGAGCAGTTCTTC. Its protein is CASSDSFSGSPTSEQFF.

This clone has only a few counts. The gene calls are TRBV6-2 or TRBV6-3 and TRBJ2-7; 11 positions agree with TRBD2. Trimming at V came to 6 bases and at J to 3 bases, leaving 10 bases not matched to a gene. From germline, CDR1 is MNHEY and CDR2 SVGEGT. The CDR3 is 16 residues long. The CDR3 loop is CASSQRLAGIRYEQYF. The CDR3 region has the DNA TGTGCCAGCAGCCAACGACTAGCGGGGATCCGCTACGAGCAGTACTTC.

This rearrangement joins TRBV6-5 to TRBJ1-2; 10 bases agree with TRBD1. V shed 6 bases and J 8 bases; nucleotides not matched to a gene: 12. The CDR3 contains 15 residues. Germline assignment: CDR1 MNHEY and CDR2 SVGAGI. CDR3 sequence: CASRSPGDRGRGYTF. The CDR3, as DNA: TGTGCCAGCAGATCCCCAGGGGACAGGGGTAGAGGCTACACCTTC.